These T cell receptor beta chains were read from a single sample in a study of T cell responses to AZD1222 COVID-19 vaccine. Method: immunoSEQ multiplex PCR; TCRdb's copy keeps in-frame clones and lacks some. This sample's table has 150,000 or so clones. Sequencing was carried out using peripheral blood. Source of these receptors: an adult in good health. Each CDR3 is given with its conserved first and last residue.

V gene,CDR3 protein
TRBV11-2,CASSQGGNSPLHF
TRBV29-1,CSVAFRDEQYF
TRBV5-5,CASSSSIWANYGYTF
TRBV5-4,CASSLDPLSSYEQYF
TRBV19,CASSIEGEKLFF
TRBV6-5,CASSLIISEQYF
TRBV6-5,CASSRDRDETQYF
TRBV27,CASSLQGYSYNSPLHF
TRBV5-1,CASSSDRQTYGYTF
TRBV19,CASSRLQVPYSNQPQHF
TRBV9,CASSPRTTDGYGYTF
TRBV7-2,CASSLVPGPGGETQYF
TRBV18,CASSPGTNTEKLFF
TRBV29-1,CSSRDLFNYGYTF
TRBV2,CASSEEFGQVGTEAFF
TRBV7-2,CASSLAGGYSNQPQHF
TRBV19,CASSRDGHGGPRDTQYF
TRBV10-3,CAISHPPVAGNTIYF
TRBV19,CASRTGTGGRGGYTF
TRBV19,CASSTLQEETQYF
TRBV7-2,CASSTQQYSSYEQYF
TRBV7-2,CASSYTDIYTGELFF
TRBV5-5,CASSGRADGYTF
TRBV6-5,CASIHSGIRYGYTF
TRBV5-6,CASSPTTGGAGYGYTF
TRBV29-1,CSVAGGAYEQYF
TRBV11-3,CASSSLAGGIYNEQFF
TRBV9,CASSVSQDTEAFF
TRBV9,CASSVATSTGSGELFF
TRBV7-6,CASSLTGELFF
TRBV27,CASSPETSGDQETQYF
TRBV3-1/TRBV3-2,CASRMAPLGETQYF
TRBV30,CAWSDRDNSPLHF
TRBV7-9,CASSLSAASNTEAFF
TRBV19,CASSIAGQGRVHQPQHF
TRBV18,CASSPPGSSGNTIYF
TRBV7-2,CASSLVTGMNTEAFF
TRBV5-1,CASSFAGQSYNEKLFF
TRBV5-6,CASSLEQRGADTQYF
TRBV27,CASSLLAGGETQYF
TRBV28,CASSPAGTGNRPQHF
TRBV4-1,CASSQDEWGTGELFF
TRBV19,CASSIGRNEQFF
TRBV4-1,CASSLARRSVATNEKLFF
TRBV7-9,CASGQQGESSPLHF
TRBV30,CAWSQGGEANYGYTF
TRBV7-9,CASSLFDTGELFF
TRBV2,CASSDVLGSPNEKLFF
TRBV7-6,CASSLEGASNQPQHF
TRBV27,CASSLGNTEAFF
TRBV11-2,CASSLRDRSNTEAFF
TRBV6-5,CASRPPAGVGQPQHF
TRBV19,CASSTTGTGGYGYTF
TRBV5-8,CASSPQGQPQHF
TRBV3-1/TRBV3-2,CASSQGIEAFF
TRBV2,CASSEDRSFEQYF
TRBV12-2,CASRLGFPIRQGGTEAFF
TRBV6-2/TRBV6-3,CASRRDSGSGNTIYF
TRBV28,CASTTGFRIKPQHF
TRBV13,CASSGGRNTEAFF